This TCR beta chain was sequenced in a study of long-term antiretroviral therapy in people with HIV. Each HIV-infected participant was given treatment in the United States. In regard to this clone: The antigen is unknown.

Running of the v3.0 immunoSEQ assay took place at survey level. Some clones are missing from TCRdb's copy, which holds only in-frame ones; the method was immunoSEQ multiplex PCR. The data contain some 45,000 clones, approximately 89% of them singletons. Overall study results and limits: Transplant donor controls retained higher diversity, though diversity increased after ART. The repertoire was dominated at all time points by clones expanded before ART. Controls showed broader CDR3 length ranges than did the HIV repertoires.

This clonotype originated in a woman aged 50 to 60 with HIV. The material sequenced was unsorted PBMCs, taken 0.1 years before starting antiretroviral therapy.

The CDR3 DNA sequence: TGTGCCAGCAGCTTCAGGGACTACCGGAACACCATATATTTT. Its translation: CASSFRDYRNTIYF. This chain joins TRBV7-2 and TRBJ1-3; a weak D match, TRBD1 (5 bases). Germline values: CDR1 SGHTA, CDR2 FQGNSA. This CDR3 has 14 amino acids. V lost 3 bases and J lost 7, with 13 bases in between.